This T cell receptor beta chain was sequenced during a study of CD8 T cells in Susac syndrome. After extraction with the RNeasy kit, about 0.5 to 1 ug of the RNA was reverse transcribed using random hexamers. Amplification of TCR beta CDR3 used immunoSEQ multiplex PCR across 54 Vbeta and 13 Jbeta. TCRdb processed the immunoSEQ multiplex PCR reads anew with MiXCR; each CDR3 protein has one entry. Among around 140,000 distinct CDR3 sequences listed, approximately 96% were seen once. With 7 bases removed from V and 1 base from J, the gap between germline ends came to 12 bases. Germline lookup yields CDR1 LGHDT and CDR2 YNNKEL (reference sequence). The CDR3 has 14 residues. CD8+ and CD4+ blood T cells underwent TCR beta sequencing. The multiple sclerosis controls, all treatment-naive patients, had relapsing-remitting disease that was stable or active. Isolation of CD8+ and CD4+ T cells was performed negatively, whereas enrichment of TEMRA cells was done by FACS.

The sequenced sample was CD4+ T cells from PBMCs. The clonotype originates from a human donor with multiple sclerosis. This sequence joins TRBV3-1 and TRBJ2-3; perhaps TRBD2 as D (5 bases). The CDR3 nucleotides read TGTGCCAGCAACTCAATCGGGGGCACAGATACGCAGTATTTT. Translation gives CASNSIGGTDTQYF.